There are many counts of the clone carrying this TCR beta chain. Germline is not matched at one junction end, which may reflect a read error. Regions amplified from RNA transcripts were the TCR beta CDR3 regions. A first-round RT-PCR of the TCR CDR3 used the HTBI primer set. TCRdb fed the multiplex PCR reads into MiXCR, producing one record per CDR3 protein. The data show more than 500,000 distinct CDR3 sequences, 14% seen once. The CDR3 consists of 13 residues. CDR1 and CDR2 from the germline V gene are SGHRS and YFSETQ. This specimen comes from a study of T cells in Graves' hyperthyroidism and ophthalmopathy.

This chain uses TRBV5-1 with TRBJ2-3; unclear D gene. The sequencing sample was made of blood. This TCR was recovered from a woman in her thirties or forties with Graves' hyperthyroidism. CDR3: CASSSSSTDTQYF. Here the CDR3 DNA reads TGTGCCAGCAGCTCATCTAGCACAGATACGCAGTATTTT.